Listed below are T cell receptor beta chains from one sample, sequenced in a study of beta chain features in type 1 diabetes. Produced via immunoSEQ multiplex PCR; TCRdb's table is partial and in-frame only. The sample lists about 400,000 clones, roughly 13% occurring once. Sequencing was performed on naive CD4+ T cells from blood. The source is a man aged 18-30 years in good health. CDR3s include the opening cysteine and the closing phenylalanine or tryptophan. Some rows mark clone size as missing; the rest say once, few, many or name a class of expanded clone.

j_call | clone_size | v_call | cdr3_aa
TRBJ2-1 | NA | TRBV5-1 | CASSIGGRARGEQFF
TRBJ2-3 | NA | TRBV15 | CATSRAHQDTQYF
TRBJ1-2 | NA | TRBV27 | CASSFRGRYYGYTF
TRBJ2-1 | NA | TRBV9 | CASSVRQGSNEQFF
TRBJ2-3 | NA | TRBV7-8 | CASSLAQAGLTDTQYF
TRBJ1-4 | few | TRBV7-9 | CASSLRGQGEKLFF
TRBJ1-1 | NA | TRBV30 | CAWNLQGGNTEAFF
TRBJ1-2 | few | TRBV28 | CASRLTGYGYTF
TRBJ2-1 | NA | TRBV5-4 | CASSPPSGGNNEQFF
TRBJ2-3 | NA | TRBV7-2 | CASRGTSGGTRDTQYF
TRBJ2-6 | NA | TRBV6-5 | CAIMRGGSGANVLTF
TRBJ2-3 | many | TRBV7-9 | CARADTDTQYF
TRBJ2-1 | few | TRBV14 | CASSQAPGDEQFF
TRBJ1-5 | NA | TRBV27 | CASSPVQGFGQPQHF
TRBJ2-3 | NA | TRBV7-9 | CASTQAERSTDTQYF
TRBJ2-4 | NA | TRBV6-1 | CASTQTGTDNIQYF
TRBJ2-1 | few | TRBV29-1 | CSVVGLADLGEQFF
TRBJ1-4 | few | TRBV7-8 | CASSVEFLRNEKLFF
TRBJ1-2 | NA | TRBV30 | CAWSTGLGYTF
TRBJ2-7 | few | TRBV7-3 | CASAGDILSYEQYF
TRBJ2-5 | few | TRBV7-9 | CASSLARGEETQYF
TRBJ2-1 | few | TRBV29-1 | CSVEGPSGEYNEQFF